This TCR beta chain came from a study of blood T cells in healthy people across ages. A second PCR of about 7 to 12 cycles used a sample-barcoded 5' primer and a J-beta primer mix. TCRdb fed the 5' RACE reads into MiXCR, producing one record per CDR3 protein. Here the sample spans 850,000 to 1,100,000 distinct CDR3 sequences, about two fifths being singletons. Findings and caveats of the study: There was a strong correlation between TCR beta diversity and naive T cell percentage.

In its sample, this clonotype was seen a few times. The antigen remains unidentified. Peripheral blood, about 10 milliliters per donor, was collected. Between the trimmed V and J ends, which lost 5 bases and 1 base, there was a span of 12 bases. This CDR3 comprises 14 residues. Looked up from germline, CDR1 is DFQATT and CDR2 is SNEGSKA (reference sequence). The source is a young man in good health. Material for sequencing was blood. This chain links TRBV20-1 with TRBJ2-1, with a weak D call TRBD2 (6 bases). In nucleotides, the CDR3 is TGCAGTGCTGAACTAGCTTCATCCTACAATGAGCAGTTCTTC. Translation gives CSAELASSYNEQFF.